The clone carrying this T cell receptor (beta chain) was counted only a few times. The data stem from a study of early T cells in non-severe SARS-CoV-2 infection. Germline CDR1 SGHTA, CDR2 FQGNSA. This CDR3 is built from 18 residues. Trimming at V came to 5 bases and at J to 1 base, leaving 15 bases not matched to a gene. MiXCR, applied by TCRdb to the 5' RACE reads, yields one record per CDR3 protein. The sample lists roughly 69,000 distinct CDR3 sequences; almost 9% were seen once. This sequence was found in an adult who was a healthcare worker with PCR-confirmed SARS-CoV-2 infection or an uninfected control (not recorded which). The sample consisted of whole blood, taken at baseline. The chain has TRBV7-2 and TRBJ1-2; the match to TRBD1 covers 8 bases. The CDR3, as DNA: TGTGCCAGCAGCCCTAGACCCGCCGGACAGGGATATAACTATGGCTACACCTTC. The encoded protein is CASSPRPAGQGYNYGYTF.